This note documents a single TCR beta chain sequence. This specimen comes from a study of T cell responses to AZD1222 COVID-19 vaccine. The CDR3 totals 15 residues. Trimming stripped 4 bases from V and 0 bases from J, with 10 bases between. The germline CDR1 and CDR2 sequences are SGHKS and YYEKEE (reference sequence). Some clones are missing from TCRdb's copy, which holds only in-frame ones; the method was immunoSEQ multiplex PCR. Found here are nearly 100,000 clones, roughly 84% of them singletons; the top ten hold 2.5% to 3%. The sequence was collected from an adult in good health. The sequenced sample was peripheral blood, obtained on day 0 of AZD1222 vaccination. The V gene is TRBV5-5, the J gene TRBJ1-4; D uncertain. The CDR3 is CASSPLPATNEKLFF. For the CDR3, the DNA is TGTGCCAGCAGCCCACTCCCTGCAACTAATGAAAAACTGTTTTTT.